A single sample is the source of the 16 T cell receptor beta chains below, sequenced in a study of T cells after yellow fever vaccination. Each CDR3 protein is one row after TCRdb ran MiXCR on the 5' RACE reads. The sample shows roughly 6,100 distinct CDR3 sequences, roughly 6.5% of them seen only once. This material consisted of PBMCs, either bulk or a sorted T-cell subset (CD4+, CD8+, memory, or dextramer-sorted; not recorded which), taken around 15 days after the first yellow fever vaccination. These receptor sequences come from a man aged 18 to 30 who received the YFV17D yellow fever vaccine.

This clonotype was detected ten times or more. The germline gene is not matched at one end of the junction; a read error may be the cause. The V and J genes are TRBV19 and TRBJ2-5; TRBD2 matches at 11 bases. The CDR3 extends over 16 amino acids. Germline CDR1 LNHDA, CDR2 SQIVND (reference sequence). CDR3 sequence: CASRIAGGTPQETQYF. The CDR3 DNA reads TGTGCCAGTAGGATAGCGGGGGGGACCCCACAAGAGACCCAGTACTTC. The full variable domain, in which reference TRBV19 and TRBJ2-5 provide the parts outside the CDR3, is DGGITQSPKYLFRKEGQNVTLSCEQNLNHDAMYWYRQDPGQGLRLIYYSQIVNDFQKGDIAEGYSVSREKKESFPLTVTSAQKNPTAFYLCASRIAGGTPQETQYFGPGTRLLVL.

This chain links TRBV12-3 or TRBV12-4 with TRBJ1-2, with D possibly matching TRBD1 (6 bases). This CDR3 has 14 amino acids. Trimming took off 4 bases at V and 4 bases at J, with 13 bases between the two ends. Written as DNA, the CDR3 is TGTGCCAGCAGTTACGGCCAGGGGTCCTATGGCTACACCTTC. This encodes CASSYGQGSYGYTF.

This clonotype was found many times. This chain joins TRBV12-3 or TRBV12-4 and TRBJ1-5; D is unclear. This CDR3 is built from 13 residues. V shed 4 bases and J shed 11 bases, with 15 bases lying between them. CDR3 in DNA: TGTGCCAGCAGTTACATGGCAGGCGGGGCCCAGCATTTT. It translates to CASSYMAGGAQHF.

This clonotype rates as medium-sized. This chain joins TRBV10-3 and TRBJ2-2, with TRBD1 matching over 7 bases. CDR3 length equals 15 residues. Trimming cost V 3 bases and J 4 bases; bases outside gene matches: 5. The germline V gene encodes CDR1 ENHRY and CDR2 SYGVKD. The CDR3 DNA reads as TGTGCCATCAGTGATGAAGACAGGGTCACCGGGGAGCTGTTTTTT. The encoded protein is CAISDEDRVTGELFF.

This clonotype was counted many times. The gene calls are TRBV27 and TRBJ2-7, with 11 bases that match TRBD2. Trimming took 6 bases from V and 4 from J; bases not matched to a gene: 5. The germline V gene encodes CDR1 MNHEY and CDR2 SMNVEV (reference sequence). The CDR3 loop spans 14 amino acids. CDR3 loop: CASSSGTSGYEQYV. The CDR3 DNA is TGTGCCAGCAGCTCCGGGACTAGCGGATACGAGCAGTACGTC.

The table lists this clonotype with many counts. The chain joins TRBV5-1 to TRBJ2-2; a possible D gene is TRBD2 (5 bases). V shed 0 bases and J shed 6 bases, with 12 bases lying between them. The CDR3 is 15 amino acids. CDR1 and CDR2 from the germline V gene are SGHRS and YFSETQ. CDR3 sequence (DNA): TGCGCCAGCAGCTTGGTAGGAGGATTTGCCGGGGAGCTGTTTTTT. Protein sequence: CASSLVGGFAGELFF.

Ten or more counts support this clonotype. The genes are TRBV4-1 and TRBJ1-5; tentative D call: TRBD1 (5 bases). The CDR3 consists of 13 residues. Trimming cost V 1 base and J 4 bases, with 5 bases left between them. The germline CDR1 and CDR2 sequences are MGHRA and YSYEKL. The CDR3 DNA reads TGCGCCAGCAGCCAAGGGGGGAATCAGCCCCAGCATTTT. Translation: CASSQGGNQPQHF.

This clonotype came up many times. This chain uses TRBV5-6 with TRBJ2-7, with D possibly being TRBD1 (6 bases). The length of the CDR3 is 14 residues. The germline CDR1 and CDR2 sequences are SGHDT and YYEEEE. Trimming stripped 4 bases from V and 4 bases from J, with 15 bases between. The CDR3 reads CASSGSGTNYEQYF. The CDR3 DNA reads TGTGCCAGCAGCGGATCCGGGACAAATTACGAGCAGTACTTC.

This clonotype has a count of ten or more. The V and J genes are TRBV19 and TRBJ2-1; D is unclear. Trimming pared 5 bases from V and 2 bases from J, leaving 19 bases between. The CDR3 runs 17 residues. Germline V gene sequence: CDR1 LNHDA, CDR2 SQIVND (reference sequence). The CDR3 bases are TGTGCCAGTAGTGGCCTTTTAGTTCAAGGGACCTACAATGAGCAGTTCTTC. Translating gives CASSGLLVQGTYNEQFF.

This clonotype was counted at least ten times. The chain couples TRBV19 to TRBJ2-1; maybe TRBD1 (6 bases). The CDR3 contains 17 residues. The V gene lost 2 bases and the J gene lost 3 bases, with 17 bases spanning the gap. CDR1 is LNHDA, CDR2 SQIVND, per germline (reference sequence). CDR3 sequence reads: CASSIKPLLQGYNEQFF. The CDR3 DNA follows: TGTGCCAGTAGTATAAAGCCCCTCTTACAGGGCTACAATGAGCAGTTCTTC.

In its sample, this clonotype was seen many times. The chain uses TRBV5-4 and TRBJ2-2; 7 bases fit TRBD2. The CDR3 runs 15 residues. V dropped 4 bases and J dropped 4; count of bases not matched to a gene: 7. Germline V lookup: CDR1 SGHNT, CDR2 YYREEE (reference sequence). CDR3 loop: CASSRGLGGTGELFF. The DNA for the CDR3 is TGTGCCAGCAGCCGAGGACTAGGAGGCACCGGGGAGCTGTTTTTT.

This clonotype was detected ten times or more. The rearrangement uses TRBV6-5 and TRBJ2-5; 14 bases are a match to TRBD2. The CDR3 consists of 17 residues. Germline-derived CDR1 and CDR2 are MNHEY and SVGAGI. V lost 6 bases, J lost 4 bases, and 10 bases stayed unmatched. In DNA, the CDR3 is TGTGCCAGCAGCCACACCGGGACTAGCGGGGGACCAGAGACCCAGTACTTC. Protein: CASSHTGTSGGPETQYF.

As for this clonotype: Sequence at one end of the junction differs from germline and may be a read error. CDR3 in amino acids: CACSARVTDVQYF. CDR3 sequence (DNA): TGTGCCTGCAGCGCACGGGTCACAGATGTGCAGTATTTT. The J gene is TRBJ2-3, the V gene TRBV7-4; D unclear. Germline V CDR1 and CDR2: SGHVT, SQSDAQ. There are 13 residues in the CDR3.

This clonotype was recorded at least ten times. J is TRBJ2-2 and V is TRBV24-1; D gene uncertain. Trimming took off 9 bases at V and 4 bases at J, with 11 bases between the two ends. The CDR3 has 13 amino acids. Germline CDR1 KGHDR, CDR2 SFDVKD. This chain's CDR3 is CATSYPGTGELFF. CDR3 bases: TGTGCCACCTCTTACCCGGGCACCGGGGAGCTGTTTTTT.

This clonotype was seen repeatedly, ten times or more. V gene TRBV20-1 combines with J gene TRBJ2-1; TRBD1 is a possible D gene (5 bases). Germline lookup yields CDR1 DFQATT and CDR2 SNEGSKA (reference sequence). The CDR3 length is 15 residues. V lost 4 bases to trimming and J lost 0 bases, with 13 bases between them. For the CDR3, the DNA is TGCAGTGCTATTGGGGCGCTGCGCTCCTACAATGAGCAGTTCTTC. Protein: CSAIGALRSYNEQFF.

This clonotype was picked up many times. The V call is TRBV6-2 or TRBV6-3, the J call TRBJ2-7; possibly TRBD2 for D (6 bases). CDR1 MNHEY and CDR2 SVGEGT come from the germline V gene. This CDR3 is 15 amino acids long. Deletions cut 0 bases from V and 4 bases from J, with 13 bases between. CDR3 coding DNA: TGTGCCAGCAGTTACTCAGGGACTTTCCAATACGAGCAGTACTTC. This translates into CASSYSGTFQYEQYF.